This TCR beta chain is drawn from a study of blood T cell repertoires in COVID-19 (TCRdb year 2020). For the wider study: Samples covering the acute and convalescent phases of COVID-19 were provided by collaborators in the United States, Italy and Spain. The prospective study material was composed of cDNA or gDNA derived from T cells, B-cell-depleted T cells, or PBMCs. A freely available public database, intended as a resource for researchers studying the immune response to SARS-CoV-2, is where the repertoires were released. Where available, HLA class I and class II types were taken from metadata supplied by the sample provider and were not determined by assay-based typing. Nearly every sample came with metadata listing a de-identified subject ID, COVID-19 status, age in years and sex. The samples were drawn from two sources: the first 160 participants of the ongoing ImmuneRACE study, and 950 to 1,500 subjects contributed by 6 global collaborators. Deeply sampled blood TCRbeta repertoires from subjects exposed to, actively infected with, or recovered from COVID-19 were included in the dataset.

The germline V gene sets CDR1 to SGHDN and CDR2 to FVKESK. The trim is 2 bases for V and 11 bases for J, with a gap of 15 bases between the germline ends. From the cysteine up to the phenylalanine, the CDR3 has a length of 13 residues. Here the CDR3 DNA is all that survives: 39 bases in frame from base 1. With regard to this clone: The antigen it binds to is not known. No much larger clonotype is one base removed from it; base qualities were not supplied.

Here is what the overall study found, with its caveats: How much clinical and demographic metadata was included differed by source and by participant, and the metadata was provided uncurated.

TCRbeta CDR3 regions were amplified from genomic DNA using the immunoSEQ Assay, a bias-controlled multiplex PCR. The study's processing was this. The number of nucleated cells in each sample was estimated by amplification of reference gene primers within the assay. Sequence reads were collapsed and filtered to measure the absolute abundance of every unique TCRbeta CDR3 rearrangement. For each sample, productive Simpson clonality was calculated by taking the square root of Simpson's diversity index across productive rearrangements. Sourced from immuneACCESS, this table was stored by TCRdb with only in-frame sequences that have V and J called. A share of the clones is absent; for the studies checked, an unresolved V gene accounts for under half, and the remainder has no known explanation. V, J and clone size were drawn from that table, and D and trimming were deduced from the DNA. The sample profile shows more than 85,000 clones; 70% to 85% of them were found once. Together, the top ten hold about an eighth of the sample.

The collaborating institutions used their own protocols to collect whole blood in K2EDTA tubes. For TCRbeta analysis, collaborators shipped samples as frozen whole blood, isolated PBMCs, or DNA extracted from either of those sample types. The chain links TRBV14 with TRBJ1-1; matching of 5 bases hints at TRBD1 as the D gene. This TCR came from a human donor in a cohort sampled during active COVID-19. Sequenced: peripheral blood. In nucleotide form, the sequence is TGTGCCAGCAGCCAATACTCACAGCCAGGGGCTTTCTTT. The resulting protein is CASSQYSQPGAFF.